Listed here are 16 T cell receptor beta chains from one sample, sequenced in a study of blood T cell repertoires in COVID-19. Measured with immunoSEQ multiplex PCR; TCRdb has only the in-frame clones, and not every one. The top ten clones hold roughly 4% of a sample with approximately 300,000 clones, about nine tenths of them seen once. The specimen was PBMCs or T cells enriched from blood (not recorded which). Receptors were obtained from a man aged 30-40 years who had recovered from COVID-19.

This clone was seen a single time. The genes are TRBV6-4 and TRBJ2-4; D remains ambiguous. CDR1 is MRHNA and CDR2 is SNTAGT in the germline V gene. V lost 9 bases, J lost 8 bases, and 17 bases lay in between. The CDR3 spans 13 residues. CDR3 residues: CAREHPDVDIQYF. CDR3 in DNA: TGTGCCAGGGAGCATCCAGATGTGGACATTCAGTACTTC.

The rearrangement links TRBV24-1 to TRBJ2-1, with TRBD2 as a possible D gene (5 bases). The CDR3 loop spans 15 amino acids. Germline V lookup: CDR1 KGHDR, CDR2 SFDVKD. The ends were cut back, 4 bases at V and 7 bases at J, with 16 bases in the middle. The CDR3 reads CATSDRVGSGNEQFF. CDR3 bases: TGTGCCACCAGTGACCGGGTGGGGTCGGGGAATGAGCAGTTCTTC.

The J gene is TRBJ2-4, the V gene TRBV6-5, with 7 bases lining up with TRBD1. Germline-derived CDR1 and CDR2 are MNHEY and SVGAGI. The length of the CDR3 is 14 residues. The V gene end was trimmed by 4 bases and the J gene end by 8 bases; junction bases not matched to a gene: 8. The CDR3 loop reads CASSFNRGVDIQYF. Here the CDR3 DNA reads TGTGCCAGCAGTTTCAACAGGGGTGTGGACATTCAGTACTTC.

The CDR3 sequence is CASSTTEKLFF. CDR3 nucleotides: TGTGCCAGCAGCACGACAGAAAAACTGTTTTTT. The chain couples TRBV7-9 to TRBJ1-4; D is unclear. CDR3 length: 11 residues. Germline V gene lookup returns CDR1 SEHNR and CDR2 FQNEAQ (reference sequence). The V end lost 5 bases, the J end lost 8 bases, and 6 bases lay between the germline ends.

The chain has TRBV21-1 and TRBJ1-1. TRBV21-1 is marked as a pseudogene. This CDR3 is built from 16 residues. CDR3 sequence: CASSKSSMVVNTEAFF. In nucleotides, the CDR3 is TGTGCCAGCAGCAAATCCTCGATGGTAGTGAACACTGAAGCTTTCTTT.

The rearrangement links TRBV18 to TRBJ1-3; the D is unclear. Per the germline V gene, CDR1 is KGHSH and CDR2 is LQKENI. Trimming left V 6 bases short and J 4 bases short, with 13 bases between. This CDR3 is 14 amino acids long. Here the CDR3 reads CASSSGIQGNTIYF. Written as DNA, the CDR3 is TGTGCCAGCTCGTCCGGGATCCAAGGAAACACCATATATTTT.

The rearrangement joins TRBV28 to TRBJ1-1; D is uncertain. This CDR3 region has 13 residues. Trimming stripped 2 bases from V and 4 bases from J, with 8 bases between. Per germline, CDR1 MDHEN and CDR2 SYDVKM. The CDR3 bases are TGTGCCAGCAGTTTAGGGCTCCGCACTGAAGCTTTCTTT. Translating it yields CASSLGLRTEAFF.

The table lists this clone with a few counts. The chain recombines TRBV4-1 with TRBJ2-5, with 10 bases lining up with TRBD2. Trimming took 4 bases from V and 5 from J; bases not matched to a gene: 4. CDR1 and CDR2 from the germline V gene are MGHRA and YSYEKL. The CDR3 runs 14 residues. The CDR3 spells CASSRLAGGETQYF. The CDR3 DNA reads TGCGCCAGCAGCCGGTTAGCGGGAGGCGAGACCCAGTACTTC.

This clone was seen more than once but under ten times. The V gene is TRBV7-2, the J gene TRBJ1-2; TRBD1 might be the D (6 bases). There are 14 residues in the CDR3. Trimming left V 1 base short and J 5 bases short, with 11 bases between. Looked up from germline, CDR1 is SGHTA and CDR2 is FQGNSA. Here the CDR3 reads CASSLGTAFYGYTF. CDR3 coding DNA: TGTGCCAGCAGCTTAGGGACAGCCTTTTATGGCTACACCTTC.

The V call is TRBV5-5, the J call TRBJ2-7; 11 positions match TRBD2. Germline-derived CDR1 and CDR2 are SGHKS and YYEKEE (reference sequence). The CDR3 consists of 16 residues. The V and J ends lost 4 bases and 5 bases, in that order; junction bases with no gene match: 11. The CDR3 nucleotides read TGTGCCAGCAGCCAGTATAGCGGGAGGGCTTACCACGAGCAGTACTTC. It translates to CASSQYSGRAYHEQYF.

This sequence joins TRBV30 and TRBJ1-4; TRBD1 aligns across 7 bases. V lost 4 bases, J lost 6 bases, and 5 bases stayed unmatched. Germline-derived CDR1 and CDR2 are GTSNPN and SVGIG (reference sequence). The CDR3 is 13 residues long. CDR3 sequence (DNA): TGTGCCTGGACCCCCGGGACAGATGAAAAACTGTTTTTT. Its protein product is CAWTPGTDEKLFF.

The chain employs TRBV19 and TRBJ1-1; D perhaps matches TRBD1 (5 bases). Germline V lookup: CDR1 LNHDA, CDR2 SQIVND (reference sequence). This CDR3 is built from 15 residues. V was trimmed by 8 bases and J by 3 bases, leaving 19 bases between them. CDR3 amino acids: CASGPRLGGDTEAFF. The CDR3 DNA reads as TGTGCCAGTGGCCCCAGACTTGGGGGGGACACTGAAGCTTTCTTT.

V and J are TRBV10-1 and TRBJ2-1, with 9 positions matching TRBD2. The CDR3 consists of 17 residues. The ends lost 3 bases at V and 4 bases at J; junction bases unmatched: 10. Germline V CDR1 and CDR2: WNHNN, SYGVQD (reference sequence). The CDR3 reads CASSDGAGGDLYNEQFF. For the CDR3, the DNA is TGCGCCAGCAGTGATGGGGCGGGAGGGGATTTGTACAATGAGCAGTTCTTC.

CDR3 sequence (DNA): TGTGCCAGCAGACCGACCCGGACTAGCGGCTCCTACGAGCAGTACTTC. This gives the protein CASRPTRTSGSYEQYF. The rearrangement uses TRBV2 and TRBJ2-7, with TRBD2 matching over 10 bases. Germline V lookup: CDR1 SNHLY, CDR2 FYNNEI. The length of the CDR3 is 16 residues. V lost 6 bases and J lost 0; bases outside the gene matches: 8.

J is TRBJ2-1 and V is TRBV30; tentative D call: TRBD2 (6 bases). V lost 1 base and J lost 10, with 8 bases in between. Germline CDR1 and CDR2: GTSNPN and SVGIG (reference sequence). This CDR3 comprises 11 residues. This CDR3 reads CAWSEAGEQFF. CDR3 nucleotides: TGTGCCTGGAGTGAAGCGGGCGAGCAGTTCTTC.

The sample holds one count of this clone. This chain links TRBV30 with TRBJ1-6; perhaps TRBD1 as D (5 bases). The CDR3 covers 15 residues. The V and J ends lost 2 bases and 3 bases respectively, with 11 bases between them. Per germline, CDR1 GTSNPN and CDR2 SVGIG (reference sequence). As DNA, the CDR3 is TGTGCCTGGAGTCGGGGAGGGGTCTATAATTCACCCCTCCACTTT. This translates into CAWSRGGVYNSPLHF.